This T cell receptor beta chain was retrieved from a study of shared clonotypes between healthy human individuals. Study-level background: The study enrolled two women and a few men aged 18 to 49.

The CDR3 length is 13 residues. V dropped 4 bases and J dropped 8; count of bases not matched to a gene: 7. Per germline, CDR1 SQVTM and CDR2 ANQGSEA. This clone was counted between two and nine times. Researchers sequenced unsorted PBMC DNA using ten immunoSEQ deep assay plates. The assay was immunoSEQ multiplex PCR, and TCRdb's table has in-frame clones only and misses some. This sample has around 500,000 clones, with over 70% found just once. V is TRBV29-1 and J is TRBJ1-2, with 10 nucleotides matching TRBD1. This TCR derives from a woman between 40 and 55 years old in good health. Some clones in this sample may be carry-over from other donors' samples. The sequenced material came from PBMCs. The chain's CDR3 is CSVVGGQGYGYTF. CDR3 sequence (DNA): TGCAGCGTTGTGGGGGGACAGGGGTACGGCTACACCTTC.